The sequence of this T cell receptor (beta chain) was determined in a study of blood T cell repertoires in COVID-19 (TCRdb year 2020). About the full investigation: Samples from collaborators originated in the United States, Italy and Spain and spanned both the acute and convalescent phases of COVID-19. The material from the prospective study consisted of cDNA or gDNA derived from T cells, B-cell-depleted T cells, or PBMCs. Deeply sampled blood TCRbeta repertoires from subjects exposed to, actively infected with, or recovered from COVID-19 were included in the dataset. The repertoires were released in a freely available public database meant as a resource for research on the immune response to SARS-CoV-2. Samples were obtained from the ongoing ImmuneRACE study (first 160 participants) and from over a thousand subjects provided by 6 global collaborators. Nearly every sample came with metadata listing a de-identified subject ID, COVID-19 status, age in years and sex. HLA class I and class II types, where available, came from metadata supplied by the sample provider rather than from assay-based typing.

Each collaborating institution followed its own protocols to collect whole blood in K2EDTA tubes. For TCRbeta analysis, collaborator samples were shipped as frozen whole blood, as isolated PBMCs, or as DNA extracted from either sample type. TCRbeta CDR3 regions were amplified from genomic DNA using the immunoSEQ Assay, a bias-controlled multiplex PCR. As for the original processing: The number of nucleated cells in each sample was estimated by amplification of reference gene primers within the assay. Sequence reads were collapsed and filtered to measure the absolute abundance of every unique TCRbeta CDR3 rearrangement. For each sample, productive Simpson clonality was calculated as the square root of Simpson's diversity index over productive rearrangements. TCRdb holds this immuneACCESS table with in-frame rearrangements only. Some clones are missing; in checked studies, unresolved V genes explain under half, and the rest has no known cause. V and J calls and clone size are those listed in that table; D and trimming were worked out from the DNA. In this sample the table shows 20,000 to 25,000 clones, 89% of which occur a single time. Jointly, the top ten make up around 6% of the sample.

General study outcomes and caveats: The quantity of clinical and demographic metadata differed by source and by participant and was supplied without curation.

There are 17 amino acids in the CDR3, from cysteine to phenylalanine inclusive. The DNA shown is the 51-base CDR3, in frame from base 1. From a lookup of the germline V gene, CDR1 and CDR2 are SGDLS and YYNGEE. Unmatched junction bases come to 5, with V trimmed by 0 bases and J by 0 bases. Regarding this clone: What this receptor recognizes is not known. No base quality values were provided; no much bigger clone lies one nucleotide off.

This chain joins TRBV9 to TRBJ2-2, and TRBD2 matches 7 of the central bases. This receptor was obtained from a human donor in a cohort sampled during active COVID-19. Sequenced input: peripheral blood. The CDR3 reads as follows: CASSVERDNANTGELFF. The DNA sequence follows: TGTGCCAGCAGCGTAGAGCGGGATAACGCGAACACCGGGGAGCTGTTTTTT.